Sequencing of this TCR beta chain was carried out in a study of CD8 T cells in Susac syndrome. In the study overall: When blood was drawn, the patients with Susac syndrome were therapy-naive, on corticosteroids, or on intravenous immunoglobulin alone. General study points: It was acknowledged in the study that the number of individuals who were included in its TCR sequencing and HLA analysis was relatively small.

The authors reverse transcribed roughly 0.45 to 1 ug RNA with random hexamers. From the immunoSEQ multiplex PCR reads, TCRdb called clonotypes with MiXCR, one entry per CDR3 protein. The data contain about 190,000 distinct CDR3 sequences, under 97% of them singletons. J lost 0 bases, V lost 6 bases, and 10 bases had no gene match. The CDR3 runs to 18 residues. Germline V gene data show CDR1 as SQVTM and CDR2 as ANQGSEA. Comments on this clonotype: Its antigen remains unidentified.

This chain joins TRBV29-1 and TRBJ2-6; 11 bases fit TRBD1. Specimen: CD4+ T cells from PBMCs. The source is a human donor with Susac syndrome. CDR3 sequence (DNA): TGCAGCGTCAGTTCCGGGACAGGGGGTTCCTCTGGGGCCAACGTCCTGACTTTC. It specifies CSVSSGTGGSSGANVLTF.